This section outlines one TCR beta chain sequence together with its context. Profiled with immunoSEQ multiplex PCR; TCRdb holds only in-frame clones, not every one. The sample lists 90,000 to 150,000 clones; 87% were seen once. The record originates from a study of T cell responses to AZD1222 COVID-19 vaccine. The CDR3 runs 19 residues. Germline V gives CDR1 LNHDA, CDR2 SQIVND (reference sequence). V lost 6 bases and J lost 2; bases outside the gene matches: 17. The source was peripheral blood, collected 28 days after the second AZD1222 dose. The TCR sequence derives from an adult who received the AZD1222 COVID-19 vaccine. This chain links TRBV19 with TRBJ1-5; 9 bases fit TRBD1. The CDR3 region is CASSAFPGQGTRRNQPQHF. CDR3 sequence (DNA): TGTGCCAGTAGCGCTTTCCCGGGACAGGGTACTCGTCGCAATCAGCCCCAGCATTTT.